This T cell receptor (beta chain) was sequenced during a study of blood T cell repertoires in COVID-19. As for the study in general: Specimens from acute and convalescent COVID-19 originated in the United States, Italy and Spain.

Authors' processing steps: Reference gene primers were amplified, and this amplification served to estimate nucleated cell counts. Measured with immunoSEQ multiplex PCR; TCRdb has only the in-frame clones, and not every one. That table supplies the V and J calls and clone size; D and trimming were determined from the DNA. The top ten clones hold 0.9% of a sample with about 480,000 clones, 89% of them seen once. Between the trimmed V and J ends, which lost 9 bases and 2 bases, there was a span of 16 bases. Germline V gene sequence: CDR1 MNHEY, CDR2 SVGAGI. The CDR3 is 14 amino acids. The sequencing input was peripheral blood. This clonotype originated in a man between 18 and 29 years old with COVID-19, enrolled during active disease. The chain carries TRBV6-5 and TRBJ1-1; tentative D call: TRBD1 (6 bases). DNA of the CDR3: TGTGCCAGTTCCCCCGGGACATCAAACACTGAAGCTTTCTTT. This codes for CASSPGTSNTEAFF.